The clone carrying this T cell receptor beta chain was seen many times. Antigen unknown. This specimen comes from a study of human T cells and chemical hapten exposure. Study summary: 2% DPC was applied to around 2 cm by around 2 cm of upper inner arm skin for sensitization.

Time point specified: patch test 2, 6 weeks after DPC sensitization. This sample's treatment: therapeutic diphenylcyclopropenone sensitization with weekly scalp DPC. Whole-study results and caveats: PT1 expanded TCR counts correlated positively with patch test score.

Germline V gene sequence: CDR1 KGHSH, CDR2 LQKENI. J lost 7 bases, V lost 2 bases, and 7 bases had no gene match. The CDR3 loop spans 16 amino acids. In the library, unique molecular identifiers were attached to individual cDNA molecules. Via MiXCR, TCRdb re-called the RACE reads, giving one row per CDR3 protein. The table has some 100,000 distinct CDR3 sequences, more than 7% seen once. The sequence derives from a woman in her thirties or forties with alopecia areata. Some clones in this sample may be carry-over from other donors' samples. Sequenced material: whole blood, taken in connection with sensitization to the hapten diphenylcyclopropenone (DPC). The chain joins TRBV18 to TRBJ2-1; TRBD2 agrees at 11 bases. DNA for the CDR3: TGTGCCAGCTCACCAGGTGGGACTAGCGGAACAAATGAGCAGTTCTTC. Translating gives CASSPGGTSGTNEQFF.